This entry lists 31 T cell receptor beta chains sequenced from one sample in a study of blood T cell repertoires in COVID-19. TCRdb keeps only in-frame clones here, not all; method: immunoSEQ multiplex PCR. The sample lists under 150,000 clones, approximately 83% seen once, with about 9.5% in the top ten. Sequences were obtained from peripheral blood. The receptors were sampled from a middle-aged man with active or convalescent COVID-19.

In this sample, this clone turned up once. This sequence joins TRBV19 and TRBJ1-5; D not resolved. This CDR3 is built from 13 residues. V shed 10 bases and J shed 1 base, with 11 bases lying between them. Germline V CDR1 and CDR2: LNHDA, SQIVND (reference sequence). The CDR3 region is CATGVKSNQPQHF. The DNA of the CDR3 is TGTGCCACCGGGGTAAAGAGCAATCAGCCCCAGCATTTT. The complete variable domain, with remaining parts taken from reference TRBV19 and TRBJ1-5, reads DGGITQSPKYLFRKEGQNVTLSCEQNLNHDAMYWYRQDPGQGLRLIYYSQIVNDFQKGDIAEGYSVSREKKESFPLTVTSAQKNPTAFYLCATGVKSNQPQHFGDGTRLSIL.

The chain is built from TRBV13 and TRBJ2-1; 13 nucleotides agree with TRBD2. The trim removed 6 bases at V and 4 bases at J, leaving 3 bases unmatched. The CDR3 extends over 15 amino acids. Germline lookup yields CDR1 PRHDT and CDR2 FYEKMQ (reference sequence). The CDR3 nucleotides read TGTGCCAGCAGACTAGCGGGGGGGCCGTACAATGAGCAGTTCTTC. This codes for CASRLAGGPYNEQFF. Supplemented by reference TRBV13 and TRBJ2-1, the full variable domain reads AAGVIQSPRHLIKEKRETATLKCYPIPRHDTVYWYQQGPGQDPQFLISFYEKMQSDKGSIPDRFSAQQFSDYHSELNMSSLELGDSALYFCASRLAGGPYNEQFFGPGTRLTVL.

This chain uses TRBV7-4 with TRBJ1-1; 8 bases are shared with TRBD1. This CDR3 contains 17 residues. V dropped 1 base and J dropped 3; count of bases not matched to a gene: 10. Germline CDR1 SGHVT, CDR2 SQSDAQ. For the CDR3, the DNA is TGTGCCAGCAGCTTAGGGGTTGGACAGGGAAGGGACACTGAAGCTTTCTTT. Its translation is CASSLGVGQGRDTEAFF.

The rearrangement uses TRBV5-5 and TRBJ1-4; weak D call: TRBD1 (6 bases). V was pared by 5 bases and J by 7 bases, with 15 bases between. The germline V gene encodes CDR1 SGHKS and CDR2 YYEKEE (reference sequence). There are 14 residues in the CDR3. The CDR3 spells CASSFRVGGEKLFF. For the CDR3, the DNA is TGTGCCAGCAGTTTCAGGGTAGGGGGTGAAAAACTGTTTTTT. Supplemented by reference TRBV5-5 and TRBJ1-4, the full variable domain reads DAGVTQSPTHLIKTRGQQVTLRCSPISGHKSVSWYQQVLGQGPQFIFQYYEKEERGRGNFPDRFSARQFPNYSSELNVNALLLGDSALYLCASSFRVGGEKLFFGSGTQLSVL.

CDR3 nucleotide sequence: TGTGCCAGCAGCGTTACTAGCGGGGGGGTTGGCACCGGGGAGCTGTTTTTT. Its protein product is CASSVTSGGVGTGELFF. The genes are TRBV9 and TRBJ2-2; 13 nucleotides align to TRBD2. V was pared by 2 bases and J by 4 bases, with 5 bases of the junction left unmatched. Germline CDR1 is SGDLS and CDR2 is YYNGEE. The CDR3 loop spans 17 amino acids.

V and J are TRBV2 and TRBJ2-1; TRBD2 agrees at 8 bases. J was trimmed by 7 bases and V by 4 bases; bases with no gene match: 12. There are 16 residues in the CDR3. Germline V gene data show CDR1 as SNHLY and CDR2 as FYNNEI. The CDR3 coding sequence is TGTGCCAGCAGTGTTCCCGGGGCGGGGGGCCAGAATGAGCAGTTCTTC. It is translated as CASSVPGAGGQNEQFF.

V usage is TRBV7-8 and J usage is TRBJ2-1; 8 nucleotides line up with TRBD2. V was pared by 2 bases and J by 6 bases, with 6 bases of the junction left unmatched. Germline V gene sequence: CDR1 SGHVS, CDR2 FQNEAQ. This CDR3 comprises 15 residues. The CDR3 DNA reads as TGTGCCAGCAGCTTAAACCGGGGGGGGCGCAATGAGCAGTTCTTC. It codes for CASSLNRGGRNEQFF. Full variable domain (rest looked up from reference TRBV7-8 and TRBJ2-1): GAGVSQSPRYKVAKRGQDVALRCDPISGHVSLFWYQQALGQGPEFLTYFQNEAQLDKSGLPSDRFFAERPEGSVSTLKIQRTQQEDSAVYLCASSLNRGGRNEQFFGPGTRLTVL.

This chain uses TRBV10-3 with TRBJ2-5; a weak D match, TRBD1 (5 bases). V dropped 6 bases and J dropped 3 bases, with 8 bases sitting between them. The germline CDR1 and CDR2 sequences are ENHRY and SYGVKD. The CDR3 runs to 12 residues. CDR3 region: CAIRQGKETQYF. The DNA of the CDR3 is TGTGCCATCAGGCAGGGAAAAGAGACCCAGTACTTC.

The rearrangement joins TRBV7-9 to TRBJ1-4; 7 bases align to TRBD1. The junction had 2 bases not matched to a gene; V was cut back by 4 bases and J by 0 bases. Germline V gene data show CDR1 as SEHNR and CDR2 as FQNEAQ (reference sequence). The CDR3 runs to 15 residues. DNA for the CDR3: TGTGCCAGCAGCTCTGGGACAGCAACTAATGAAAAACTGTTTTTT. This gives the protein CASSSGTATNEKLFF. The whole variable domain, filled in from reference TRBV7-9 and TRBJ1-4, reads DTGVSQNPRHKITKRGQNVTFRCDPISEHNRLYWYRQTLGQGPEFLTYFQNEAQLEKSRLLSDRFSAERPKGSFSTLEIQRTEQGDSAMYLCASSSGTATNEKLFFGSGTQLSVL.

The chain combines TRBV2 with TRBJ2-1; TRBD1 aligns across 9 bases. The germline V gene has CDR1 SNHLY and CDR2 FYNNEI. The J segment lost 3 bases and the V segment lost 7 bases, leaving 13 bases of the junction unmatched. This CDR3 is 17 amino acids long. The CDR3 nucleotides are TGTGCCAGCAACGTCCCGGGACAGGGAACTCTCTACAATGAGCAGTTCTTC. Encoded protein: CASNVPGQGTLYNEQFF. Looking up the rest from reference TRBV2 and TRBJ2-1 gives the full variable domain: EPEVTQTPSHQVTQMGQEVILRCVPISNHLYFYWYRQILGQKVEFLVSFYNNEISEKSEIFDDQFSVERPDGSNFTLKIRSTKLEDSAMYFCASNVPGQGTLYNEQFFGPGTRLTVL.

This clone was seen a single time. The rearrangement links TRBV7-9 to TRBJ1-4; 9 bases fit TRBD1. Germline CDR1 and CDR2: SEHNR and FQNEAQ (reference sequence). Trimming removed 5 bases from V and 3 bases from J; junction bases left unmatched: 13. CDR3 length equals 18 residues. The CDR3 loop is CASSAGDRAEIANEKLFF. CDR3 in DNA: TGTGCCAGCAGCGCTGGGGACAGGGCCGAAATAGCTAATGAAAAACTGTTTTTT.

This rearrangement joins TRBV6-2 or TRBV6-3 to TRBJ2-1; 13 bases match TRBD2. The germline gives CDR1 MNHEY, CDR2 SVGEGT. This CDR3 region has 19 residues. V dropped 0 bases and J dropped 3; count of bases not matched to a gene: 8. The CDR3 bases are TGTGCCAGCAGTTACTCTTTCACTAGCGGGGGGGCCCTCTACAATGAGCAGTTCTTC. The encoded protein is CASSYSFTSGGALYNEQFF.

The chain carries TRBV11-2 and TRBJ1-1; D perhaps matches TRBD1 (6 bases). Germline CDR1 SGHAT, CDR2 FQNNGV. Trimming pared 4 bases from V and 3 bases from J, leaving 9 bases between. The CDR3 runs to 13 residues. CDR3 sequence (DNA): TGTGCCAGCAGCTGGGGGCCCGACACTGAAGCTTTCTTT. As protein: CASSWGPDTEAFF.

The rearrangement links TRBV2 to TRBJ1-4, with TRBD1 identical over 7 bases. Germline assignment: CDR1 SNHLY and CDR2 FYNNEI. V gave up 5 bases and J gave up 0 bases; unmatched junction bases: 3. CDR3 length: 15 residues. The CDR3 DNA is TGTGCCAGCAGTACGGGACAGTCAACTAATGAAAAACTGTTTTTT. As protein: CASSTGQSTNEKLFF.

The chain employs TRBV12-2 and TRBJ2-7; the table's D gene call, TRBD1, was not cross checked with the DNA. TRBV12-2 is reported as a pseudogene. This CDR3 is built from 15 residues. This CDR3 reads CASRLRDRGTYEQYF. CDR3 sequence (DNA): TGTGCAAGTCGCTTAAGGGACAGGGGGACCTACGAGCAGTACTTC.

V usage is TRBV24-1 and J usage is TRBJ2-7, with a possible D match to TRBD1 (6 bases). The CDR3 loop spans 17 amino acids. Germline CDR1 reads KGHDR; CDR2 reads SFDVKD. The ends were cut back, 3 bases at V and 0 bases at J, with 17 bases in the middle. CDR3 in amino acids: CATSDRETGQSSYEQYF. CDR3 nucleotides: TGTGCCACCAGTGATCGGGAAACAGGGCAGAGCTCCTACGAGCAGTACTTC.

This chain connects TRBV7-2 to TRBJ1-1; D possibly corresponds to TRBD1 (6 bases). Trimming left V 5 bases short and J 1 base short, with 11 bases between. This CDR3 is built from 14 residues. CDR1 SGHTA and CDR2 FQGNSA come from the germline V gene. The CDR3 coding sequence is TGTGCCAGCAGCCCCAGGGGCTGGAACACTGAAGCTTTCTTT. Translating gives CASSPRGWNTEAFF. The entire variable domain, with the rest obtained from reference TRBV7-2 and TRBJ1-1, is as follows: GAGVSQSPSNKVTEKGKDVELRCDPISGHTALYWYRQSLGQGLEFLIYFQGNSAPDKSGLPSDRFSAERTGGSVSTLTIQRTQQEDSAVYLCASSPRGWNTEAFFGQGTRLTVV.

V is TRBV19 and J is TRBJ1-2; TRBD1 matches 8 bases. The CDR3 sequence is 15 residues long. Germline V CDR1 and CDR2: LNHDA, SQIVND (reference sequence). V lost 5 bases, J lost 5 bases, and 10 bases stayed unmatched. CDR3 residues: CASSPQRTGNYGYTF. As DNA, the CDR3 is TGTGCCAGTAGTCCCCAAAGGACAGGGAATTATGGCTACACCTTC.

V and J are TRBV12-3 or TRBV12-4 and TRBJ1-1, with a possible D match to TRBD1 (6 bases). The CDR3 has 12 amino acids. V gave up 6 bases and J gave up 6 bases, with 11 bases separating them. The CDR3 sequence is CASRKKGAEAFF. CDR3 in DNA: TGTGCCAGCAGGAAAAAGGGGGCTGAAGCTTTCTTT.

The rearrangement links TRBV19 to TRBJ1-2; 10 bases match TRBD1. There are 15 residues in the CDR3. Germline V gene lookup returns CDR1 LNHDA and CDR2 SQIVND (reference sequence). V lost 5 bases to trimming and J lost 2 bases; unmatched junction nucleotides: 5. The CDR3, as DNA: TGTGCCAGTAGTGCTCAGACAGGGGGCAACTATGGCTACACCTTC. This codes for CASSAQTGGNYGYTF.

The chain has TRBV7-9 and TRBJ2-2, with 7 bases identical to TRBD1. There are 15 residues in the CDR3. With 5 bases clipped from V and 2 bases from J, the junction kept 5 bases outside the gene matches. Per germline, CDR1 SEHNR and CDR2 FQNEAQ (reference sequence). The CDR3 DNA reads TGTGCCAGCAGCACCGGGACAGTAAACACCGGGGAGCTGTTTTTT. Protein sequence: CASSTGTVNTGELFF. Variable domain in full (rest from reference TRBV7-9 and TRBJ2-2): DTGVSQNPRHKITKRGQNVTFRCDPISEHNRLYWYRQTLGQGPEFLTYFQNEAQLEKSRLLSDRFSAERPKGSFSTLEIQRTEQGDSAMYLCASSTGTVNTGELFFGEGSRLTVL.

The chain employs TRBV19 and TRBJ2-4, with D perhaps TRBD2 (6 bases). This CDR3 has 15 amino acids. The V gene lost 6 bases and the J gene lost 8 bases, with 20 bases spanning the gap. Germline assignment: CDR1 LNHDA and CDR2 SQIVND (reference sequence). The CDR3 sequence is CASRRRVGATDIQYF. The CDR3 coding sequence is TGTGCCAGTAGGAGGAGGGTGGGAGCTACTGACATTCAGTACTTC.

The V call is TRBV24-1, the J call TRBJ2-1, with 8 bases identical to TRBD1. Germline V gene sequence: CDR1 KGHDR, CDR2 SFDVKD. This CDR3 spans 16 amino acids. V dropped 3 bases and J dropped 8; count of bases not matched to a gene: 11. The CDR3 loop reads CATSDEKGQGSDEQFF. The CDR3 DNA sequence: TGTGCCACCAGTGATGAGAAAGGACAGGGTAGCGATGAGCAGTTCTTC.

This chain connects TRBV5-1 to TRBJ2-5; D might be TRBD2 (5 bases). Germline V gene data show CDR1 as SGHRS and CDR2 as YFSETQ. The CDR3 runs to 12 residues. The V and J ends lost 6 bases and 2 bases respectively, with 8 bases between them. For the CDR3, the DNA is TGCGCCAGCAATCGGGGACAAGAGACCCAGTACTTC. It codes for CASNRGQETQYF.

The CDR3 here is CSASRQQRVEKLFF. CDR3 DNA sequence: TGCAGTGCTAGTCGACAGCAAAGAGTTGAAAAACTGTTTTTT. V and J are TRBV20-1 and TRBJ1-4, with D possibly matching TRBD1 (5 bases). The CDR3 is 14 residues long. Germline-derived CDR1 and CDR2 are DFQATT and SNEGSKA (reference sequence). Deletions cut 3 bases from V and 7 bases from J, with 15 bases between.

The gene calls are TRBV2 and TRBJ1-4, with 7 bases matching TRBD1. In germline, CDR1 is SNHLY, CDR2 FYNNEI. V was pared by 5 bases and J by 4 bases, with 10 bases of the junction left unmatched. CDR3 size: 16 residues. The CDR3 bases are TGTGCCAGCAGTCGGGACAGCCAGCTTCTTAATGAAAAACTGTTTTTT. Translating gives CASSRDSQLLNEKLFF.

This clone was detected only a few times. The chain combines TRBV6-2 or TRBV6-3 with TRBJ2-3; no clear D gene. The germline V gene encodes CDR1 MNHEY and CDR2 SVGEGT. The CDR3 runs 14 residues. Trimming removed 2 bases at V and 3 bases at J, with 9 bases between. This CDR3 is CASSYEVMTDTQYF. CDR3 coding DNA: TGTGCCAGCAGTTACGAGGTGATGACAGATACGCAGTATTTT.

The CDR3 loop is CASSLGDRTETQYF. CDR3 DNA sequence: TGTGCCAGCAGCCTCGGGGACAGAACGGAGACCCAGTACTTC. This chain uses TRBV7-2 with TRBJ2-5; 7 bases are a match to TRBD1. There are 14 residues in the CDR3. The germline CDR1 and CDR2 sequences are SGHTA and FQGNSA. After removal of 5 bases from V and 5 bases from J, the junction contained 8 bases not matched to a gene.

The rearrangement links TRBV4-3 to TRBJ2-5; TRBD1 matches 7 bases. V lost 1 base, J lost 5 bases, and 4 bases stayed unmatched. Per the germline V gene, CDR1 is LGHNA and CDR2 is YSLEER. This CDR3 has 14 residues. The CDR3 region is CASSQATGVETQYF. The CDR3 nucleotides read TGCGCCAGCAGCCAAGCTACAGGGGTGGAGACCCAGTACTTC.

The chain is built from TRBV10-2 and TRBJ2-5, with D perhaps TRBD2 (7 bases). V was pared by 4 bases and J by 2 bases, with 11 bases between. The CDR3 consists of 14 residues. From germline, CDR1 is WSHSY and CDR2 SAAADI. The CDR3 protein is CASSVGGRQETQYF. DNA of the CDR3: TGCGCCAGCAGTGTCGGGGGGCGGCAAGAGACCCAGTACTTC.

This chain joins TRBV3-1 (or the pseudogene TRBV3-2) and TRBJ2-7; 9 nucleotides line up with TRBD1. This CDR3 is 15 amino acids long. The V segment lost 4 bases and the J segment 4 bases; nucleotides outside the gene matches: 8. The germline V gene encodes CDR1 LGHDT and CDR2 YNNKEL (reference sequence). The CDR3 sequence is CASSPRDRVVYEQYF. The CDR3 DNA reads TGTGCCAGCAGCCCCCGGGACAGGGTTGTTTACGAGCAGTACTTC.